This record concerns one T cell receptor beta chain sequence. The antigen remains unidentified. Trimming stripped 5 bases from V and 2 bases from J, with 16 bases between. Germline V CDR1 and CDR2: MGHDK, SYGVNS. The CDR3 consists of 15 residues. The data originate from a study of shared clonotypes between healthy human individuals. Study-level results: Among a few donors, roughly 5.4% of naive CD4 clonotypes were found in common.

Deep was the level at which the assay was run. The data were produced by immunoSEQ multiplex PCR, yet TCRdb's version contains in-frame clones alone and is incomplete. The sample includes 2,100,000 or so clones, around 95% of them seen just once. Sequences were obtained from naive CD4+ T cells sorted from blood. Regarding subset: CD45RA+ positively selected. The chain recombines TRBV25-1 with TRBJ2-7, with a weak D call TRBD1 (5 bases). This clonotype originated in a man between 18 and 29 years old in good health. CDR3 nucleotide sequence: TGTGCCAGCAGTATTGAGGCAGGGATCACCTACGAGCAGTACTTC. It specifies CASSIEAGITYEQYF.